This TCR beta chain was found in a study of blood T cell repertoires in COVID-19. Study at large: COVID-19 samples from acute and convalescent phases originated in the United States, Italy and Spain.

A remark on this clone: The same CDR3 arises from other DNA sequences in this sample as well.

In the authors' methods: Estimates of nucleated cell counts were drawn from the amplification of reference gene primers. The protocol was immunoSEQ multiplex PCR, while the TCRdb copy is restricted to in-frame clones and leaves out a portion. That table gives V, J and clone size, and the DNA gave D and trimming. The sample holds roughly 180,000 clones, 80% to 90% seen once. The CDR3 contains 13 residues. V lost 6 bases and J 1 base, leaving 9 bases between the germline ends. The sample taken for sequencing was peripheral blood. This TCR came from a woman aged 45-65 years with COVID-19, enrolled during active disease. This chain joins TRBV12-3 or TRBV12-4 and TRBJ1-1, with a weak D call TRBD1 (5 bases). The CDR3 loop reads CASSLRENTEAFF. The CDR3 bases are TGTGCCAGCAGCCTCAGGGAGAACACTGAAGCTTTCTTT.